The rows below give T cell receptor beta chains drawn from one sample of a study of identical twins. TCRdb re-analysed the 5' RACE reads in MiXCR, keeping a single row per CDR3 protein. Of 700,000 or so distinct CDR3 sequences in the sample, around 8.6% were seen once. This sample also belongs to another study, concerning yellow fever vaccine responses in identical twins.

The sample taken for sequencing was PBMCs. These receptors were taken from a woman younger than 30 in good health. CDR3s include the opening cysteine and the closing phenylalanine or tryptophan. A D gene is named only where the DNA matches it firmly. Expanded clones get a size class; other rows say once, few or many, or leave the size out.

>TRBV29-1|-|TRBD1|TRBJ2-1
CSSGGAWNEQFF
TGCAGCTCAGGGGGCGCGTGGAATGAGCAGTTCTTC
>TRBV18|-|-|TRBJ2-1
CASFRQRAHQDNEQFF
TGTGCCAGCTTCCGTCAGCGAGCTCATCAGGACAATGAGCAGTTCTTC
>TRBV29-1|many|-|TRBJ2-2
CSVFGANTGELFF
TGCAGCGTTTTTGGGGCGAACACCGGGGAGCTGTTTTTT
>TRBV28|many|TRBD1|TRBJ2-1
CASTRGTAGSVEQFF
TGTGCCAGCACTCGTGGGACAGCCGGCTCCGTTGAGCAGTTCTTC
>TRBV27|few|-|TRBJ2-2
CASSLSSGTFGELFF
TGTGCCAGCAGTTTATCATCCGGGACCTTCGGGGAGCTGTTTTTT
>TRBV28|few|TRBD2|TRBJ2-7
CASSELAGGNYEQYF
TGTGCCAGCAGTGAACTAGCGGGGGGAAACTACGAGCAGTACTTC
>TRBV7-2|few|-|TRBJ2-5
CASSLMTGRQETQYF
TGTGCCAGCAGCTTAATGACAGGCAGGCAGGAGACCCAGTACTTC
>TRBV30|few|-|TRBJ1-6
CACRRPNSPLHF
TGTGCCTGCCGACGGCCTAATTCACCCCTCCACTTT
>TRBV6-2/TRBV6-3|-|-|TRBJ2-7
CASSYSSGVKDF
TGTGCCAGCAGTTATTCTTCTGGGGTTAAAGACTTC
>TRBV7-9|many|-|TRBJ2-3
CASSPPPPDTQYF
TGTGCCAGCAGCCCACCACCCCCAGATACGCAGTATTTT
>TRBV20-1|few|-|TRBJ2-3
CSARGAADTDTQYF
TGCAGTGCTAGAGGAGCCGCAGACACAGATACGCAGTATTTT
>TRBV25-1|many|TRBD2|TRBJ2-7
CASPAVTSGIGVSYEQYF
TGTGCCAGCCCTGCCGTGACTAGCGGAATTGGGGTGTCCTACGAGCAGTACTTC
>TRBV28|few|TRBD1|TRBJ2-7
CASSFPRTGGPYEQYF
TGTGCCAGCAGTTTTCCCCGGACAGGGGGCCCCTACGAGCAGTACTTC
>TRBV5-1|-|-|TRBJ2-2
CASSLESRPGTGELFF
TGCGCCAGCAGCTTGGAATCACGTCCGGGCACCGGGGAGCTGTTTTTT
>TRBV29-1|few|-|TRBJ2-3
CSVGLDTDTQYF
TGCAGCGTGGGCCTAGACACAGATACGCAGTATTTT
>TRBV15|few|TRBD2|TRBJ2-1
CATSRNQRSVAGGDNEQFF
TGTGCCACCAGCAGAAACCAGCGGTCTGTAGCGGGAGGGGACAATGAGCAGTTCTTC
>TRBV6-1|-|-|TRBJ2-3
CASSEGQGGTDTQYF
TGTGCCAGCAGTGAAGGACAAGGAGGGACAGATACGCAGTATTTT
>TRBV5-1|few|-|TRBJ1-4
CASTVAGTFNEKLFF
TGCGCCAGCACCGTGGCGGGGACCTTTAATGAAAAACTGTTTTTT
>TRBV10-3|many|-|TRBJ2-7
CAISVGTGSYEQYF
TGTGCCATCAGTGTAGGAACAGGCTCCTACGAGCAGTACTTC
>TRBV20-1|-|-|TRBJ2-1
CRATTGLYNEQFF
TGCAGAGCGACCACCGGGCTCTACAATGAGCAGTTCTTC
>TRBV27|-|TRBD2|TRBJ2-3
CASGLAVTDTQYF
TGTGCCAGCGGACTAGCGGTCACAGATACGCAGTATTTT
>TRBV30|-|-|TRBJ2-2
CAWKIPTLNTGELFF
TGTGCCTGGAAAATTCCCACTCTGAACACCGGGGAGCTGTTTTTT
>TRBV24-1|few|-|TRBJ2-5
CATSADQETQYF
TGTGCCACCAGTGCTGACCAAGAGACCCAGTACTTC
>TRBV10-3|-|TRBD2|TRBJ2-5
CAIRGSSGATQETQYF
TGTGCCATCAGGGGAAGTAGCGGGGCGACTCAAGAGACCCAGTACTTC
>TRBV5-1|many|-|TRBJ2-7
CASSLEGHEQYF
TGCGCCAGCAGCTTGGAGGGCCACGAGCAGTACTTC
>TRBV27|-|-|TRBJ1-4
CASSLSSGVQEKLFF
TGTGCCAGCAGTTTATCTTCGGGGGTACAGGAAAAACTGTTTTTT
>TRBV6-2/TRBV6-3|few|-|TRBJ2-5
CASSYGKDQYF
TGTGCCAGCAGTTATGGAAAGGATCAGTACTTC
>TRBV15|-|-|TRBJ2-1
CATSRVELGYNEQFF
TGTGCCACCAGCAGAGTGGAGTTAGGGTACAATGAGCAGTTCTTC
>TRBV27|many|-|TRBJ2-1
CASSPQDSFYNEQFF
TGTGCCAGCAGTCCTCAGGACTCATTCTACAATGAGCAGTTCTTC
>TRBV2|few|TRBD2|TRBJ2-1
CASSELAAYNEQFF
TGTGCCAGCAGTGAACTAGCGGCCTACAATGAGCAGTTCTTC
>TRBV7-2|many|TRBD2|TRBJ2-1
CASSYLAGGYNEQFF
TGTGCCAGCAGCTACCTAGCGGGAGGGTACAATGAGCAGTTCTTC
>TRBV12-3/TRBV12-4|few|-|TRBJ2-3
CASRRASITPTDTQYF
TGTGCCAGCAGAAGGGCCTCCATAACCCCCACAGATACGCAGTATTTT
>TRBV6-1|many|-|TRBJ2-2
CASLREDTGELFF
TGTGCCAGCCTCAGGGAGGACACCGGGGAGCTGTTTTTT
>TRBV20-1|many|TRBD2|TRBJ2-7
CSARDPSGTRTIEQYF
TGCAGTGCTAGAGATCCTTCCGGGACTAGGACAATCGAGCAGTACTTC
>TRBV24-1|many|TRBD1|TRBJ1-2
CATSDTGEFDYGYTF
TGTGCCACCAGTGATACAGGGGAGTTCGACTATGGCTACACCTTC
>TRBV29-1|many|TRBD2|TRBJ2-7
CSVVSGTSGSYEQYF
TGCAGCGTTGTCAGCGGGACTAGCGGCTCCTACGAGCAGTACTTC
>TRBV20-1|few|-|TRBJ2-5
CSASALPGETQYF
TGCAGTGCTAGTGCTCTTCCGGGGGAGACCCAGTACTTC
>TRBV5-1|-|TRBD1|TRBJ2-7
CASSLFPATGRYEQYF
TGCGCCAGCAGCTTGTTTCCTGCGACAGGGCGGTACGAGCAGTACTTC
>TRBV6-5|many|-|TRBJ1-5
CASSYWGAGQPQHF
TGTGCCAGCAGTTACTGGGGGGCAGGTCAGCCCCAGCATTTT
>TRBV27|few|-|TRBJ2-3
CASSLLRKTRAGTDTQYF
TGTGCCAGCAGTTTACTCCGAAAGACTAGGGCCGGAACAGATACGCAGTATTTT
>TRBV20-1|-|-|TRBJ2-7
CSARGSARTYEQYF
TGCAGTGCTAGAGGGTCGGCGCGTACCTACGAGCAGTACTTC
>TRBV18|few|TRBD1|TRBJ2-7
CASSPGTGEEQYF
TGTGCCAGCTCACCAGGGACAGGGGAAGAGCAGTACTTC
>TRBV9|-|-|TRBJ1-4
CASSVAAGSEKLFF
TGTGCCAGCAGCGTAGCTGCAGGGAGTGAAAAACTGTTTTTT
>TRBV29-1|many|TRBD1|TRBJ2-5
CTPAGDRDQETQYF
TGCACCCCCGCCGGTGACAGGGACCAAGAGACCCAGTACTTC
>TRBV7-9|many|-|TRBJ2-3
CASSLESWGQYF
TGTGCCAGCAGCTTAGAGTCCTGGGGGCAGTATTTT
>TRBV14|few|TRBD2|TRBJ2-1
CASSQAGGGTYNEQFF
TGTGCCAGCAGCCAAGCGGGCGGGGGTACCTACAATGAGCAGTTCTTC
>TRBV20-1|few|-|TRBJ2-3
CSARGVRGRTDTQYF
TGCAGTGCTAGGGGCGTACGGGGGCGCACAGATACGCAGTATTTT
>TRBV28|few|-|TRBJ2-5
CASSGSHNGMETQYF
TGTGCCAGCAGTGGATCACACAACGGGATGGAGACCCAGTACTTC
>TRBV27|-|-|TRBJ2-7
CASSLSAGLVEQYF
TGTGCCAGCAGTTTATCTGCAGGGTTGGTCGAGCAGTACTTC